The sequence of this T cell receptor (beta chain) was determined in a study of shared clonotypes between healthy human individuals (TCRdb year 2020). Regarding the research as a whole: The cohort comprised a couple of women and three men aged 18 to 49 years. Blood TCR repertoires of five healthy adults were deeply sequenced to estimate repertoire size and the extent of clonotype sharing between individuals. Leukapheresis yielded between about 0.94 and 9 billion PBMCs per donor. Libraries were prepared and TCR repertoires were sequenced by different laboratories using diverse techniques, in order to increase sequencing depth and limit assay-specific biases. What the authors observed across the whole study: Sampling was restricted to blood, and TCR repertoires in tissue are likely to differ from TCR repertoires in blood. The small number of donors limited the genetic and exposure-history diversity represented. Based on pairwise subsampling, the degree of clonotype sharing among donors was expected to be affected by sequencing depth.

The donors were healthy, HIV-negative adults with no recently reported acute infections or vaccinations. Every donor was a Caucasian adult living in Nashville, Tennessee, USA. For unsorted samples, around 85 million PBMCs were counted, and genomic DNA was extracted using the QIAamp DNA Blood Mini kit. Blood was obtained by leukapheresis, after which PBMCs were separated by Ficoll-Histopaque density gradient centrifugation and cryopreserved in liquid nitrogen vapor phase. Comments on this clone: Its recognized antigen is unknown. No base quality information exists; no much larger clone differs at one position.

Trimmed from V: 6 bases; trimmed from J: 5 bases; junction bases lacking a gene match: 5. Including cysteine and phenylalanine, the CDR3 has 15 amino acids. Kept here is only the CDR3 DNA, which spans 45 bases and is read in frame from base 1. CDR1 is given as MNHEY and CDR2 as SVGAGI, both from the germline V gene. Using the deep immunoSEQ assay, multiplex PCR amplified TCR CDR3 regions from genomic DNA. For each cell subset, the extracted genomic DNA was distributed evenly across all wells of several immunoSEQ 96-well plates, and each plate served as one replicate. For unsorted PBMC, approximately 0.3 ug genomic DNA, equal to roughly 33,000 T cell genomes, was loaded into each replicate PCR. Ten immunoSEQ deep assay plates were used to sequence the unsorted PBMC genomic DNA. Purified libraries were quantified with a Qubit 3.0 fluorometer, sized on a Bioanalyzer 2100, and re-quantified with the KAPA Library Quantification kit. A separate single-read 150-cycle Illumina NextSeq 550 flow cell was used to sequence each immunoSEQ 96-well plate. Per the original workflow: Because the immunoSEQ output included only junctional sequences and no quality scores, the filtering could not be the same as the filtering used for full-length reads. To assign V/J genes and CDR3, sequences were annotated against IMGT germline references using PyIR, a Python wrapper for IgBLAST v1.9. Reads were removed for weak V/J assignments (E-value above 1e-6), missing CDR3, stop codons, out-of-frame junctions, or ambiguous translated residues. V3J clonotypes were defined by identical inferred V gene, J gene, and CDR3 amino acid sequence. Percentage overlap between repertoires was calculated by dividing the number of shared unique clonotypes by the size of the smaller repertoire. Three approaches were used to assess repertoire richness: RTK rarefaction, the Chao1 estimator, and Recon v2.1 estimates of unobserved clonotypes. TCRdb retrieved this table from immuneACCESS and kept in-frame rearrangements only. Not all clones are present; in checked studies, unresolved V genes account for under half, and no reason is known for the remainder. V, J and clone size reflect that table, while D and trimming were determined from the DNA. In this sample the table shows a few hundred thousand clones, around 80% of which occur a single time. The ten largest account for 9.5% to 15% of the sample.

In this chain, TRBV6-5 is recombined with TRBJ2-1, with TRBD2 identical over 12 junction bases. The source of this sequence is a woman aged 40 to 50 in good health. Some clones in this sample may be carry-over from other donors' samples. The sequenced material came from PBMCs. The CDR3 corresponds to CASSPGLAGNNEQFF. The sequenced DNA: TGTGCCAGCAGCCCTGGACTAGCGGGAAACAATGAGCAGTTCTTC.